This T cell receptor beta chain was profiled in a study of Graves' ophthalmopathy and Graves' hyperthyroidism. In this sample, this clonotype turned up many times. Amplification of the TCR beta CDR3 regions used RNA transcripts (as template). HTBI-primed RT-PCR formed the first round, and a multiplex PCR formed the second. TCRdb independently ran MiXCR on the multiplex PCR reads; one entry per CDR3 protein. The sample has about 620,000 distinct CDR3 sequences, 22% seen once. CDR3 size: 17 residues. Germline lookup yields CDR1 LNHNV and CDR2 YYDKDF (reference sequence). V lost 5 bases, J lost 0 bases, and 19 bases lay in between.

Material: peripheral blood. The chain is built from TRBV15 and TRBJ1-1; D possibly corresponds to TRBD1 (5 bases). The TCR was taken from a woman between 18 and 29 years old with stable Graves' hyperthyroidism. Some clones in this sample may be carry-over from other donors' samples. CDR3 amino acids: CATSLYPGGRLNTEAFF. The DNA of the CDR3 is TGTGCCACCAGCCTATACCCGGGGGGACGGTTGAACACTGAAGCTTTCTTT. The variable domain in full, completed from reference TRBV15 and TRBJ1-1, reads DAMVIQNPRYQVTQFGKPVTLSCSQTLNHNVMYWYQQKSSQAPKLLFHYYDKDFNNEADTPDNFQSRRPNTSFCFLDIRSPGLGDTAMYLCATSLYPGGRLNTEAFFGQGTRLTVV.